Included here is one T cell receptor beta chain sequence, with context. Original processing notes: By means of reference gene primer amplification, nucleated cell counts were estimated. Data came from immunoSEQ multiplex PCR; TCRdb stores just in-frame clones and leaves some out. Clone size and the V and J calls come from that table; the DNA yielded D and trimming. The sample has approximately 39,000 clones, around 86% seen once; the top ten hold around 24%. The source of the sample is a study of blood T cell repertoires in COVID-19. Study at large: COVID-19 samples, acute and convalescent, were from the United States, Italy and Spain. T cells, B-cell-depleted T cells, or PBMCs supplied cDNA or gDNA.

The CDR3 has 15 amino acids. The germline gives CDR1 SGHTA, CDR2 FQGTGA. V dropped 1 base and J dropped 9; count of bases not matched to a gene: 7. J is TRBJ1-3 and V is TRBV7-3; the match to TRBD1 covers 9 bases. Specimen: peripheral blood. The sequence was collected from a man aged 45-65 years with active or convalescent COVID-19. CDR3 in amino acids: CASSLRDTGGGTIYF. CDR3 DNA sequence: TGTGCCAGCAGCTTAAGGGATACAGGGGGCGGCACCATATATTTT. Based on the CDR3 plus reference TRBV7-3 and TRBJ1-3, the full variable domain is GAGVSQTPSNKVTEKGKYVELRCDPISGHTALYWYRQSLGQGPEFLIYFQGTGAADDSGLPNDRFFAVRPEGSVSTLKIQRTERGDSAVYLCASSLRDTGGGTIYFGEGSWLTVV.